This entry lists 31 T cell receptor beta chains sequenced from one sample in a study of blood T cell repertoires in COVID-19. Profiled with immunoSEQ multiplex PCR; TCRdb holds only in-frame clones, not every one. Here the sample spans hundreds of thousands of clones, 86% being singletons. The sample comprised peripheral blood. Receptor source: a woman in her forties or fifties with acute or convalescent COVID-19.

V gene TRBV11-3 combines with J gene TRBJ2-5; maybe TRBD1 (5 bases). The CDR3 covers 17 residues. Trimming stripped 0 bases from V and 0 bases from J, with 14 bases between. Germline V gene sequence: CDR1 SGHNT, CDR2 YENEEA. CDR3 sequence (DNA): TGTGCCAGCAGCTTAGAGGGTCAACAGGCGTACCAAGAGACCCAGTACTTC. It specifies CASSLEGQQAYQETQYF.

V is TRBV27 and J is TRBJ2-2; 7 bases are shared with TRBD1. Trimming cost V 3 bases and J 1 base; bases outside gene matches: 2. The CDR3 is made up of 15 amino acids. From germline, CDR1 is MNHEY and CDR2 SMNVEV (reference sequence). CDR3 region: CASSLGTVNTGELFF. CDR3 nucleotide sequence: TGTGCCAGCAGTTTGGGGACAGTGAACACCGGGGAGCTGTTTTTT.

The V and J genes are TRBV3-1 (or the pseudogene TRBV3-2) and TRBJ2-7; the match to TRBD2 covers 8 bases. The CDR3 extends over 16 amino acids. The junction had 12 bases not matched to a gene; V was cut back by 1 base and J by 7 bases. The germline V gene encodes CDR1 LGHDT and CDR2 YNNKEL (reference sequence). CDR3 amino acids: CASSQGVFGGVWEQYF. CDR3 DNA sequence: TGTGCCAGCAGCCAAGGGGTCTTCGGGGGGGTTTGGGAGCAGTACTTC.

The chain employs TRBV11-2 and TRBJ1-1, with D unclear. The V and J ends lost 0 bases and 0 bases respectively, with 5 bases between them. Germline V gene data show CDR1 as SGHAT and CDR2 as FQNNGV. The CDR3 covers 14 residues. The CDR3 protein is CASSLDSVNTEAFF. CDR3 coding DNA: TGTGCCAGCAGCTTAGATTCGGTGAACACTGAAGCTTTCTTT.

The chain carries TRBV7-2 and TRBJ2-5, with D uncertain. V lost 4 bases and J lost 4, with 13 bases in between. The CDR3 has 14 amino acids. Germline CDR1 is SGHTA and CDR2 is FQGNSA. In nucleotides, the CDR3 is TGTGCCAGCAGCTCCCTTGGGCAGGTAGAGACCCAGTACTTC. Amino acid sequence: CASSSLGQVETQYF.

The genes are TRBV19 and TRBJ2-3; the D gene is possibly TRBD1 (6 bases). The V and J ends lost 1 base and 8 bases respectively, with 22 bases between them. Germline V CDR1 and CDR2: LNHDA, SQIVND (reference sequence). The CDR3 extends over 17 amino acids. The CDR3 region is CASSIVTGPTRSGTQYF. CDR3 DNA: TGTGCCAGTAGTATAGTAACAGGGCCGACACGGTCTGGTACGCAGTATTTT.

This clone was seen a single time. The chain has TRBV21-1 and TRBJ1-2. TRBV21-1 is given as a pseudogene. This CDR3 spans 13 amino acids. The CDR3 nucleotides read TGTGCCAGCAGCCGGGGGGGGGCTTTTGGCTACACCTTC. Translation: CASSRGGAFGYTF.

V gene TRBV6-2 or TRBV6-3 combines with J gene TRBJ1-5, with D uncertain. In germline, CDR1 is MNHEY, CDR2 SVGEGT. The CDR3 runs 17 residues. V was clipped by 0 bases and J by 1 base, with 13 bases between them. CDR3 sequence: CASSYSRDGGSNQPQHF. CDR3 bases: TGTGCCAGCAGTTACTCACGGGATGGTGGGAGCAATCAGCCCCAGCATTTT.

The genes are TRBV6-6 and TRBJ2-2; tentatively, D is TRBD1 (6 bases). Trimming took off 5 bases at V and 6 bases at J, with 13 bases between the two ends. CDR1 MNHNY and CDR2 SVGAGI come from the germline V gene (reference sequence). The CDR3 sequence is 14 residues long. The CDR3 DNA sequence: TGTGCCAGCAGTCCTGACAGGTGGGCCGGGGAGCTGTTTTTT. Translating gives CASSPDRWAGELFF.

This clone was seen once. The chain uses TRBV6-5 and TRBJ1-2; 9 bases align to TRBD1. After removal of 5 bases from V and 2 bases from J, the junction contained 3 bases not matched to a gene. There are 14 residues in the CDR3. In germline, CDR1 is MNHEY, CDR2 SVGAGI. CDR3 sequence (DNA): TGTGCCAGCAGTCGGACAGGGGTAAACTATGGCTACACCTTC. Translation: CASSRTGVNYGYTF.

V is TRBV27 and J is TRBJ2-3; 8 nucleotides line up with TRBD2. With V trimmed by 7 bases and J by 6 bases, 12 bases remained unmatched. CDR1 and CDR2 from the germline V gene are MNHEY and SMNVEV (reference sequence). The CDR3 sequence is 15 residues long. The CDR3 is CASNTVREGGDTQYF. The CDR3 nucleotides read TGTGCCAGCAATACCGTCCGGGAGGGAGGGGATACGCAGTATTTT.

J is TRBJ2-1 and V is TRBV5-4; D gene uncertain. Trimming cost V 2 bases and J 0 bases, with 9 bases left between them. This CDR3 region has 15 residues. Germline V lookup: CDR1 SGHNT, CDR2 YYREEE (reference sequence). CDR3 amino acids: CASSLVAASYNEQFF. CDR3 nucleotides: TGTGCCAGCAGCTTAGTAGCAGCCTCCTACAATGAGCAGTTCTTC.

The chain is built from TRBV23-1 and TRBJ2-7; TRBD2 might be the D (6 bases). TRBV23-1 has ORF status, its function being uncertain. The CDR3 extends over 18 amino acids. V lost 4 bases, J lost 4 bases, and 26 bases lay in between. In DNA, the CDR3 is TGCGCCAGCAGTCCCCCCTCACATCATCGACTAGTATTATACGAGCAGTACTTC. Translation: CASSPPSHHRLVLYEQYF.

The chain is built from TRBV9 and TRBJ2-5; TRBD2 aligns across 10 bases. Germline lookup yields CDR1 SGDLS and CDR2 YYNGEE. CDR3 length: 15 residues. V was pared by 2 bases and J by 2 bases, with 3 bases of the junction left unmatched. The CDR3 loop reads CASSVLAGGQETQYF. DNA of the CDR3: TGTGCCAGCAGCGTGTTAGCGGGGGGACAAGAGACCCAGTACTTC. Combining the CDR3 with reference TRBV9 and TRBJ2-5 gives the whole variable domain DSGVTQTPKHLITATGQRVTLRCSPRSGDLSVYWYQQSLDQGLQFLIQYYNGEERAKGNILERFSAQQFPDLHSELNLSSLELGDSALYFCASSVLAGGQETQYFGPGTRLLVL.

This clone was observed a handful of times. The chain joins TRBV24-1 to TRBJ2-2; 9 bases are shared with TRBD1. The CDR3 consists of 15 residues. Germline V gene data show CDR1 as KGHDR and CDR2 as SFDVKD. The V gene end was trimmed by 9 bases and the J gene end by 2 bases; junction bases not matched to a gene: 6. CDR3 sequence: CATGGQGFNTGELFF. In nucleotides, the CDR3 is TGTGCCACCGGGGGACAGGGCTTTAACACCGGGGAGCTGTTTTTT.

CDR3 in DNA: TGCGCCAGCAGCCAAAGACCAGGGTACGGCGGCTACACCTTC. Translation gives CASSQRPGYGGYTF. The chain employs TRBV4-3 and TRBJ1-2, with D tentatively TRBD1 (5 bases). Germline CDR1 reads LGHNA; CDR2 reads YSLEER. There are 14 residues in the CDR3. V was clipped by 2 bases and J by 8 bases, with 15 bases between them.

The CDR3 region has the DNA TGTGCCAGCAGCCCTGGCTTCCAGGAGCAGTACTTC. This encodes CASSPGFQEQYF. The chain uses TRBV7-2 and TRBJ2-7, with no clear D. There are 12 residues in the CDR3. Trimming removed 5 bases from V and 7 bases from J, with 12 bases in between. CDR1 and CDR2 from the germline V gene are SGHTA and FQGNSA.

The chain uses TRBV5-5 and TRBJ2-3; D remains unclear. The CDR3 sequence is 11 residues long. V lost 6 bases and J 6 bases, leaving 8 bases between the germline ends. Germline values: CDR1 SGHKS, CDR2 YYEKEE (reference sequence). CDR3 in amino acids: CASNSRDTQYF. DNA for the CDR3: TGTGCCAGCAACTCGCGGGATACGCAGTATTTT.

The V and J genes are TRBV3-1 (or the pseudogene TRBV3-2) and TRBJ2-7, with TRBD1 matching over 7 bases. The CDR3 sequence is 13 residues long. V dropped 5 bases and J dropped 4; count of bases not matched to a gene: 5. Germline assignment: CDR1 LGHDT and CDR2 YNNKEL (reference sequence). The CDR3 region is CASSFQTGYEQYF. CDR3 DNA sequence: TGTGCCAGCAGCTTTCAGACAGGGTACGAGCAGTACTTC.

The rearrangement joins TRBV6-1 to TRBJ2-7; no reliable D call. Germline CDR1 and CDR2: MNHNS and SASEGT. CDR3 length: 14 amino acids. V lost 3 bases and J 2 bases, leaving 11 bases between the germline ends. CDR3 nucleotide sequence: TGTGCCAGCAGTGATATGGCGGTGACCTACGAGCAGTACTTC. As protein: CASSDMAVTYEQYF.

The gene calls are TRBV7-3 and TRBJ2-3, with 7 bases fitting TRBD1. This CDR3 is 14 amino acids long. V shed 6 bases and J 7 bases; nucleotides not matched to a gene: 10. The germline gives CDR1 SGHTA, CDR2 FQGTGA. The CDR3 sequence: CASSPGQDFYTQYF. DNA for the CDR3: TGTGCCAGCAGTCCCGGACAGGACTTCTATACGCAGTATTTT.

This clone has a handful of counts. V and J are TRBV6-2 or TRBV6-3 and TRBJ2-7; TRBD1 matches at 8 bases. CDR1 is MNHEY and CDR2 is SVGEGT in the germline V gene. The CDR3 sequence is 14 residues long. Trimming cost V 5 bases and J 6 bases; bases outside gene matches: 9. CDR3 DNA sequence: TGTGCCAGCAGTCAGCAGGGGGCGCTAATCGAGCAGTACTTC. Translation: CASSQQGALIEQYF.

The chain couples TRBV18 to TRBJ2-5; a possible D gene is TRBD2 (5 bases). The CDR3 is 13 amino acids. The germline V gene encodes CDR1 KGHSH and CDR2 LQKENI. Trimming pared 3 bases from V and 10 bases from J, leaving 15 bases between. CDR3 sequence reads: CASSPRELEDQYF. For the CDR3, the DNA is TGTGCCAGCTCACCCCGCGAATTGGAGGACCAGTACTTC.

The sample holds a few counts of this clone. The gene calls are TRBV4-3 and TRBJ2-1; the match to TRBD2 covers 9 bases. This CDR3 is 15 amino acids long. The ends lost 0 bases at V and 5 bases at J; junction bases unmatched: 2. Per the germline V gene, CDR1 is LGHNA and CDR2 is YSLEER. CDR3 protein: CASSQDPSGDNEQFF. CDR3 sequence (DNA): TGCGCCAGCAGCCAAGATCCTAGCGGGGACAATGAGCAGTTCTTC.

In DNA form, the CDR3 reads TGCGCCAGCAGTGAACAGGGGGCCAATCAGCCCCAGCATTTT. Translated: CASSEQGANQPQHF. This chain joins TRBV10-2 and TRBJ1-5; 9 bases are shared with TRBD1. This CDR3 is 14 amino acids long. Germline V gene lookup returns CDR1 WSHSY and CDR2 SAAADI. V lost 3 bases and J lost 3; bases outside the gene matches: 0.

This chain links TRBV6-5 with TRBJ2-7, with TRBD1 as a possible D gene (6 bases). V gave up 7 bases and J gave up 0 bases, with 16 bases separating them. The germline CDR1 and CDR2 sequences are MNHEY and SVGAGI. The CDR3 contains 15 residues. The DNA for the CDR3 is TGTGCCAGCACCCCAGGAAAGGGGGTCTCCTACGAGCAGTACTTC. Its translation is CASTPGKGVSYEQYF.

This clone was detected only once. V and J are TRBV6-2 or TRBV6-3 and TRBJ2-2, with a tentative D call TRBD2 (5 bases). This CDR3 spans 19 amino acids. Trimming left V 2 bases short and J 3 bases short, with 22 bases between. In germline, CDR1 is MNHEY, CDR2 SVGEGT. CDR3 amino acids: CASSYPTWGVGSDTGELFF. Here the CDR3 DNA reads TGTGCCAGCAGTTACCCGACTTGGGGAGTGGGGTCGGACACCGGGGAGCTGTTTTTT.

The genes are TRBV3-1 (or the pseudogene TRBV3-2) and TRBJ1-1; weak D call: TRBD1 (5 bases). The CDR3 loop spans 16 amino acids. Germline CDR1 is LGHDT and CDR2 is YNNKEL (reference sequence). The V gene lost 1 base and the J gene lost 5 bases, with 17 bases spanning the gap. The CDR3 here is CASSQGPFAGETEAFF. The CDR3 DNA is TGTGCCAGCAGCCAAGGCCCCTTTGCGGGGGAGACTGAAGCTTTCTTT.

The chain recombines TRBV7-9 with TRBJ1-4; D not resolved. The V gene lost 5 bases and the J gene lost 8 bases, with 18 bases spanning the gap. Germline CDR1 SEHNR, CDR2 FQNEAQ (reference sequence). This CDR3 spans 15 amino acids. The CDR3 nucleotides are TGTGCCAGCAGCCCCTCAGTCTTTGGAGGGGAAAAACTGTTTTTT. As protein: CASSPSVFGGEKLFF.

This chain uses TRBV7-8 with TRBJ2-5; D possibly corresponds to TRBD1 (6 bases). CDR3 size: 13 residues. Germline V lookup: CDR1 SGHVS, CDR2 FQNEAQ. V lost 5 bases and J 5 bases, leaving 12 bases between the germline ends. The CDR3 DNA sequence: TGTGCCAGCAGCCGGTCAGGGGCGGAGACCCAGTACTTC. Its translation: CASSRSGAETQYF.

This CDR3 is CASSSVLAGPEAFF. DNA of the CDR3: TGTGCCAGCAGTTCCGTATTGGCGGGACCTGAAGCTTTCTTT. V gene TRBV6-6 combines with J gene TRBJ1-1, with D perhaps matching TRBD1 (5 bases). Germline loops: CDR1 MNHNY, CDR2 SVGAGI (reference sequence). The CDR3 is made up of 14 amino acids. V was pared by 4 bases and J by 6 bases, with 15 bases between.